This TCR beta chain comes out of a study of STAT5B mutations in CD4+ large granular lymphocyte leukemia. Findings and caveats of the study: No patients shared main leukemic clonotypes, though around 24% appeared at low frequency elsewhere. Without HLA matching, higher CD4+ than CD8+ T-LGLL clonality could reflect small sample size. TRBV06-family usage was enriched in top patient clones (8/27) versus controls (2/35).

Original methodology: Productive clonotypes were detectable down to 2.59 x 10-5 frequency. TCRdb's copy holds only in-frame clones and misses some; the assay was immunoSEQ multiplex PCR. V, J and clone size are taken as reported in that table, and D and trimming were inferred from the DNA itself. Found here are nearly 20,000 clones, about 88% of them singletons; the top ten hold less than 15%. Germline lookup yields CDR1 SGDLS and CDR2 YYNGEE. Trimming pared 3 bases from V and 8 bases from J, leaving 14 bases between. CDR3 length equals 13 residues. Points on this clone: Its target is unknown.

The TCR sequence derives from a human donor in good health. The sequenced sample consisted of CD4+ T cells from blood buffy coats. The chain uses TRBV9 and TRBJ1-2; no firm D call. The CDR3 is CASSAIGEWGYTF. CDR3 DNA sequence: TGTGCCAGCAGCGCGATCGGGGAATGGGGCTACACCTTC.